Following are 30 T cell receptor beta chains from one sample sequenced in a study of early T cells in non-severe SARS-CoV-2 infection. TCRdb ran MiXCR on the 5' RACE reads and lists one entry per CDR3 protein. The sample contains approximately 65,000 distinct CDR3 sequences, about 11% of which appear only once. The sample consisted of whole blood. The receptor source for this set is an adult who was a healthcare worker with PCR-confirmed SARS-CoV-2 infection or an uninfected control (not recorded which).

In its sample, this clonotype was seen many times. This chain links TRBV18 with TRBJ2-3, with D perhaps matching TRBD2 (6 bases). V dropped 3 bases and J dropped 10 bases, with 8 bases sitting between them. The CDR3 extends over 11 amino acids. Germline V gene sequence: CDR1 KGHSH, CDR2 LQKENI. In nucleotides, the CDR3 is TGTGCCAGCTCACCTGGGGACTCGCAGTATTTT. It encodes CASSPGDSQYF.

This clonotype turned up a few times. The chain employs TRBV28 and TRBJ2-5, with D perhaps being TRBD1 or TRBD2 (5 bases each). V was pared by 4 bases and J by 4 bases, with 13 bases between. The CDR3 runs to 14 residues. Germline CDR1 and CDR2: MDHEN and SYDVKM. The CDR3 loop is CASSSGTPPETQYF. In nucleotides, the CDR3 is TGTGCCAGCAGTTCCGGGACGCCCCCAGAGACCCAGTACTTC.

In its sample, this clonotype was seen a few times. The DNA of the CDR3 is TGTGCCAGCTCAAAGGACAGGACGTCCTACGAGCAGTACTTC. This sequence encodes CASSKDRTSYEQYF. The chain carries TRBV18 and TRBJ2-7, with TRBD1 matching over 7 bases. The V gene end was trimmed by 5 bases and the J gene end by 1 base; junction bases not matched to a gene: 5. CDR3 length: 14 residues. CDR1 KGHSH and CDR2 LQKENI come from the germline V gene.

The CDR3 DNA reads as TGCAGTGCTAGAGATCGCGTCAGGGGCTGGACCACCGGGGAGCTGTTTTTT. Translation gives CSARDRVRGWTTGELFF. The chain has TRBV20-1 and TRBJ2-2, with a tentative D call TRBD1 (6 bases). CDR1 is DFQATT, CDR2 SNEGSKA, per germline (reference sequence). Between the trimmed V and J ends, which lost 0 bases and 4 bases, there was a span of 18 bases. The CDR3 spans 17 residues.

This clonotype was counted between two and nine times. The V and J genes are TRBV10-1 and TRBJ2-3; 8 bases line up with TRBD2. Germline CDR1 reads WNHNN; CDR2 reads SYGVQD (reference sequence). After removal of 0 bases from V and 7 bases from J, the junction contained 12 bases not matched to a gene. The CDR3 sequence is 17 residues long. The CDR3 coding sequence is TGCGCCAGCAGTGAGTCCGGCGGGGTAGCGGGAAGGTATACGCAGTATTTT. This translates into CASSESGGVAGRYTQYF.

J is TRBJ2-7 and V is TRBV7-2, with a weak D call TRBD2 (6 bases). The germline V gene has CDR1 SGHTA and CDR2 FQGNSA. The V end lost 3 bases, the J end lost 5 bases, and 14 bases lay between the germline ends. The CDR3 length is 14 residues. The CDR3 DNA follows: TGTGCCAGCAGCTTGGACTATGGATCCAACGAGCAGTACTTC. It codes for CASSLDYGSNEQYF.

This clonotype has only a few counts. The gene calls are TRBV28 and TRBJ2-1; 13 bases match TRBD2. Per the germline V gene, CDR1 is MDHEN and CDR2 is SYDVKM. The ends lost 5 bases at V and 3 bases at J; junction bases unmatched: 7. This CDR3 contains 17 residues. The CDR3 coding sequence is TGTGCCAGCAGTGAGGAGACTAGCGGGAGGCGCTACAATGAGCAGTTCTTC. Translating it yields CASSEETSGRRYNEQFF.

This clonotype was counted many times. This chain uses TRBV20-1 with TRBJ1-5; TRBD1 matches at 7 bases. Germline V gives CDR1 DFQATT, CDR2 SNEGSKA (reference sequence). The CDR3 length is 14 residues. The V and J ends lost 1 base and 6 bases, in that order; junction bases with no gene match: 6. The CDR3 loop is CSARVMQGGQPQHF. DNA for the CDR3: TGCAGTGCTAGAGTGATGCAGGGGGGTCAGCCCCAGCATTTT.

The CDR3 nucleotides read TGTGCCAGCAGTTACTCGAGGGCTAGCGGGAGTATCGAGCAGTACTTC. This translates into CASSYSRASGSIEQYF. The V and J genes are TRBV6-5 and TRBJ2-7, with 10 bases aligning to TRBD2. With V trimmed by 0 bases and J by 6 bases, 8 bases remained unmatched. Germline loops: CDR1 MNHEY, CDR2 SVGAGI. The CDR3 contains 16 residues.

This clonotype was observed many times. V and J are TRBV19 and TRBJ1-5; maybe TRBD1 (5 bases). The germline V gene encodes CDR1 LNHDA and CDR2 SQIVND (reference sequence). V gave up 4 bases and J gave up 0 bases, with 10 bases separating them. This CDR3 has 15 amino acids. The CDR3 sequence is CASSKLGDSNQPQHF. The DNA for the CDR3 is TGTGCCAGTAGTAAACTGGGGGATAGCAATCAGCCCCAGCATTTT.

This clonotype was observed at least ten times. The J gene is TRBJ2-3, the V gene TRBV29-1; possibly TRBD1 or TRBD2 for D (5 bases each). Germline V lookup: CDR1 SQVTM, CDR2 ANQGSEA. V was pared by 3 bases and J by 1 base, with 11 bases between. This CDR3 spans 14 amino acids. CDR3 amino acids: CSVDGGRGTDTQYF. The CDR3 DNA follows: TGCAGCGTTGATGGGGGACGCGGCACAGATACGCAGTATTTT.

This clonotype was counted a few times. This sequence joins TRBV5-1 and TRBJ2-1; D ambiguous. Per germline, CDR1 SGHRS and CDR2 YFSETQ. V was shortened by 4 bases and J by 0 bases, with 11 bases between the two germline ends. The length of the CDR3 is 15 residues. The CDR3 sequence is CASSPRTYSYNEQFF. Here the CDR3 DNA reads TGCGCCAGCAGCCCCCGGACCTACTCCTACAATGAGCAGTTCTTC.

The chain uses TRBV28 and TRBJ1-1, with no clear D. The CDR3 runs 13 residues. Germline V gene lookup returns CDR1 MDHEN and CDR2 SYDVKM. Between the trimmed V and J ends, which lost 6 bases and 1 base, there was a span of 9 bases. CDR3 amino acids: CASRPSRNTEAFF. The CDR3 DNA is TGTGCCAGCAGACCATCCAGGAACACTGAAGCTTTCTTT. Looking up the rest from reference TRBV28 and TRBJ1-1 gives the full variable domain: DVKVTQSSRYLVKRTGEKVFLECVQDMDHENMFWYRQDPGLGLRLIYFSYDVKMKEKGDIPEGYSVSREKKERFSLILESASTNQTSMYLCASRPSRNTEAFFGQGTRLTVV.

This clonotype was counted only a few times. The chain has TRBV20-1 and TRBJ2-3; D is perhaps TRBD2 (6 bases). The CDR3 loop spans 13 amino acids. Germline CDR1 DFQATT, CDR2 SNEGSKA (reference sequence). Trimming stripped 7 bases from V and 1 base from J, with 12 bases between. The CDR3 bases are TGCAGTGTCCTCTGGGGGGGCACAGATACGCAGTATTTT. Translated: CSVLWGGTDTQYF.

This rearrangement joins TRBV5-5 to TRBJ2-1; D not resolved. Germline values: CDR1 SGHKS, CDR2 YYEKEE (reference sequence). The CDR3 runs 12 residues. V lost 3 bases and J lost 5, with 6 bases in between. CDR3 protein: CASSSIDNEQFF. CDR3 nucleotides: TGTGCCAGCAGCTCGATCGACAATGAGCAGTTCTTC.

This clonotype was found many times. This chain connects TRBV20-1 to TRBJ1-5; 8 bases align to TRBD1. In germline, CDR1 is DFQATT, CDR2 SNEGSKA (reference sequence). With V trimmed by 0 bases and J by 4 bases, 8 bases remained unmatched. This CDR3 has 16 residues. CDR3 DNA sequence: TGCAGTGCTAGAGAGCCCTGGACAGGGCTTAATCAGCCCCAGCATTTT. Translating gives CSAREPWTGLNQPQHF.

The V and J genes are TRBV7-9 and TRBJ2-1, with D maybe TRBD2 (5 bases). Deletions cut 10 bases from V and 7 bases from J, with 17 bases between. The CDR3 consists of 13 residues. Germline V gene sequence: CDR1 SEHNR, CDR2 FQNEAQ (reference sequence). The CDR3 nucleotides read TGTGCCACCCCCCGGGGAGCGAGGAATGAGCAGTTCTTC. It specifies CATPRGARNEQFF.

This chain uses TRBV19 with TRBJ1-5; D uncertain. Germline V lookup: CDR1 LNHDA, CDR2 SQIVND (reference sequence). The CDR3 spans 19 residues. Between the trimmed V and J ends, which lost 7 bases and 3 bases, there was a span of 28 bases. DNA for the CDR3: TGTGCCAGTACCCCGGGCTCTTCCCGTCGACTGATGCACAATCAGCCCCAGCATTTT. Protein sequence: CASTPGSSRRLMHNQPQHF.

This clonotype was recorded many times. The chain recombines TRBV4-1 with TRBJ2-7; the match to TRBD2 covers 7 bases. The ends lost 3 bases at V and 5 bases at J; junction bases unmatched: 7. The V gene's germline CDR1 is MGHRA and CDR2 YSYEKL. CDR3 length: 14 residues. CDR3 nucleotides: TGCGCCAGCAGCCAGGTAGCGACTAGCAACGAGCAGTACTTC. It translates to CASSQVATSNEQYF.

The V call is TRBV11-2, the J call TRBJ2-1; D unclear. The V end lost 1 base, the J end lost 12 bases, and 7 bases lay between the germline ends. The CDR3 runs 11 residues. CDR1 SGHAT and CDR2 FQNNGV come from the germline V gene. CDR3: CASSLGIGQFF. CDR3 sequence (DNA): TGTGCCAGCAGCTTAGGGATCGGGCAGTTCTTC.

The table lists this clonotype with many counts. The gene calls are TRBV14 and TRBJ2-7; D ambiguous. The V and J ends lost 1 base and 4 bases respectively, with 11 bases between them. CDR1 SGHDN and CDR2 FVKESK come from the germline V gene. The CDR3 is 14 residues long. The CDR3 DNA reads TGTGCCAGCAGCCAAGCGCTTATACCTTACGAGCAGTACTTC. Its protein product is CASSQALIPYEQYF.

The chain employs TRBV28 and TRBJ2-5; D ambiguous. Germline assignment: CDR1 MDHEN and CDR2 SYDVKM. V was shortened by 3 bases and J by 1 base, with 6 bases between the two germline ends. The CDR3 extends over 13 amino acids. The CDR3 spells CASSFMFQETQYF. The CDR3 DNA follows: TGTGCCAGCAGTTTTATGTTCCAAGAGACCCAGTACTTC.

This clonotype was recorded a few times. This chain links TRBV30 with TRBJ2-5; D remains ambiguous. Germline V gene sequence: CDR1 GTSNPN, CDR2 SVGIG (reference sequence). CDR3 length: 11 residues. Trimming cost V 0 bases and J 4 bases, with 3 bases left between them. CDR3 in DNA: TGTGCCTGGAGTGTCCGAGAGACCCAGTACTTC. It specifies CAWSVRETQYF.

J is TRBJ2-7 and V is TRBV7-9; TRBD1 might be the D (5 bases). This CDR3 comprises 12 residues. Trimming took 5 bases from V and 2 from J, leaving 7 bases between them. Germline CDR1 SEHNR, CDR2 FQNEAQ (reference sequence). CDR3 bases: TGTGCCAGCAGCAGGACAACCTACGAGCAGTACTTC. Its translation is CASSRTTYEQYF.

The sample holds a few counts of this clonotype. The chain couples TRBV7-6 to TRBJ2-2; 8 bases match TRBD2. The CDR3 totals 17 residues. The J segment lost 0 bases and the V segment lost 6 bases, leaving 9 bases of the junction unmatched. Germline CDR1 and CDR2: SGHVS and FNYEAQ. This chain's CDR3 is CASRFSTSGPNTGELFF. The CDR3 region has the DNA TGTGCCAGCAGGTTTAGCACTAGCGGACCGAACACCGGGGAGCTGTTTTTT. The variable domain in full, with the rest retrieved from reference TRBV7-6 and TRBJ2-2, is GAGVSQSPRYKVTKRGQDVALRCDPISGHVSLYWYRQALGQGPEFLTYFNYEAQQDKSGLPNDRFSAERPEGSISTLTIQRTEQRDSAMYRCASRFSTSGPNTGELFFGEGSRLTVL.

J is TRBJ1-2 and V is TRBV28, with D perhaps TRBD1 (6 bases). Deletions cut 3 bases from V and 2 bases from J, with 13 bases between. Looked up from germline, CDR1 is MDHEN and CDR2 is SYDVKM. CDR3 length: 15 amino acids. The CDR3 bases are TGTGCCAGCAGTTTCGGGGGCAGTTCGAACTATGGCTACACCTTC. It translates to CASSFGGSSNYGYTF.

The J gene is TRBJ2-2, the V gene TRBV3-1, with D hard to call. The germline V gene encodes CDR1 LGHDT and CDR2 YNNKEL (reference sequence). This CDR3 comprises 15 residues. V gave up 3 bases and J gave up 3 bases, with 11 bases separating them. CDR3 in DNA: TGTGCCAGCAGCCAGAGCGAGCGCGACACCGGGGAGCTGTTTTTT. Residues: CASSQSERDTGELFF.

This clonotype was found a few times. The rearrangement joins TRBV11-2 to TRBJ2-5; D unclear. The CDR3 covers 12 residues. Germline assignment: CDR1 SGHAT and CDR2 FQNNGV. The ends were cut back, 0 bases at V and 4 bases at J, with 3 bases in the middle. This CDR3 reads CASSLELETQYF. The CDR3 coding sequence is TGTGCCAGCAGCTTAGAGCTAGAGACCCAGTACTTC.

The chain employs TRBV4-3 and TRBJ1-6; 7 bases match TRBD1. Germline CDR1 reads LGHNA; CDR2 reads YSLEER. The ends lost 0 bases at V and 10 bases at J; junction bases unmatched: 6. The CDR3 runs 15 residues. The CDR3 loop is CASSQENRGRSPLHF. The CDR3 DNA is TGCGCCAGCAGCCAAGAAAACAGGGGAAGGTCACCCCTCCACTTT.

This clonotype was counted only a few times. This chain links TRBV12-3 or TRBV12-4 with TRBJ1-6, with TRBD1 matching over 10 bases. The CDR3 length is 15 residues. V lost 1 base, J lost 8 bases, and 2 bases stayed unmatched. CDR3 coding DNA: TGTGCCAGCAGTTTAGAAGGGACAGGGGATTCACCCCTCCACTTT. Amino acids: CASSLEGTGDSPLHF.